This T cell receptor (beta chain) was profiled in a study of T cell repertoires in cytomegalovirus infection. Across the whole study: In the study, CMV epitopes included recently identified HLA-C-restricted and well-studied HLA-B-restricted ones. An indication of both CMV infection and matching HLA type came from public TCR beta signatures.

Via MiXCR, TCRdb re-called the reads, giving one row per CDR3 protein. The repertoire has about 920,000 distinct CDR3 sequences, roughly 30% of them found once; the top ten carry over 12%. Comment on this clonotype: What it binds is unknown.

The CDR3 consists of 15 residues. The V gene lost 5 bases and the J gene lost 4 bases, with 15 bases spanning the gap. CDR1 MNHNS and CDR2 SASEGT come from the germline V gene. J is TRBJ1-5 and V is TRBV6-1; D might be TRBD1 (5 bases). This clonotype was obtained from a human donor in good health (CMV status not recorded). Some clones in this sample may be carry-over from other donors' samples. Sample: cultured CD8+ T cells from PBMCs, taken from culture after CMV antigen stimulation. CDR3 nucleotides: TGTGCCAGCAGTTACAGGCAGGCCCCGAATCAGCCCCAGCATTTT. It yields the protein CASSYRQAPNQPQHF.